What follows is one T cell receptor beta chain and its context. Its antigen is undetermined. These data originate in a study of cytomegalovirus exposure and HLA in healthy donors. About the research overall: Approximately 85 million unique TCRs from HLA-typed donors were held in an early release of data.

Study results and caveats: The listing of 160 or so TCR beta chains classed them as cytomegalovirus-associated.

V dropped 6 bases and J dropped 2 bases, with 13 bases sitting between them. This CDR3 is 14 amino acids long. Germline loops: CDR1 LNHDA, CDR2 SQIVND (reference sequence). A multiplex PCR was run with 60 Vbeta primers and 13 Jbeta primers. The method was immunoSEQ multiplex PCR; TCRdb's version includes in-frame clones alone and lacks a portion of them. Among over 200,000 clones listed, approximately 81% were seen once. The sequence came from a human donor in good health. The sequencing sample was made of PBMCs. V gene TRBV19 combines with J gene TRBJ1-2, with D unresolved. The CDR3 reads CASRTTTPNYGYTF. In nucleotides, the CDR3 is TGTGCCAGTAGAACCACGACACCAAACTATGGCTACACCTTC.